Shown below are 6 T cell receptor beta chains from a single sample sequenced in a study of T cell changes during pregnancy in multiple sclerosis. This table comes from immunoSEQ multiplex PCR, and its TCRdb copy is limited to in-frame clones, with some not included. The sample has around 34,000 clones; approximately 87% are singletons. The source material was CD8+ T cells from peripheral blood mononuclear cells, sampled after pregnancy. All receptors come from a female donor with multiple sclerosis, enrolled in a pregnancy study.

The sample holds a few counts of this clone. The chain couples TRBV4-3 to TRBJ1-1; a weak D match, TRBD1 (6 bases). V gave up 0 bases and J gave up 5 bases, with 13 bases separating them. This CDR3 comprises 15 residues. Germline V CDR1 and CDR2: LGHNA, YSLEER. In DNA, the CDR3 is TGCGCCAGCAGCCAAGATTATTTAGGGGGAACTGAAGCTTTCTTT. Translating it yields CASSQDYLGGTEAFF.

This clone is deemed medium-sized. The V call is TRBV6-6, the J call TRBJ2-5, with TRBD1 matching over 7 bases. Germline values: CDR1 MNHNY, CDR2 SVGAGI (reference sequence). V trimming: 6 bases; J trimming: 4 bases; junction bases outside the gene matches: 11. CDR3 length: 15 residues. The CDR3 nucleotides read TGTGCCAGCAGCCCCACCGAGACAGGGCCAGAGACCCAGTACTTC. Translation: CASSPTETGPETQYF.

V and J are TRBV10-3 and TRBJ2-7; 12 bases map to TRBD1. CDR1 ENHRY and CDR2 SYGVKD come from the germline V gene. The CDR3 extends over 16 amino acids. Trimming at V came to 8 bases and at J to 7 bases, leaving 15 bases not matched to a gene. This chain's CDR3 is CAIRGGTGGSSSEQYF. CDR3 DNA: TGTGCCATCCGCGGAGGGACAGGGGGCTCATCTAGTGAGCAGTACTTC.

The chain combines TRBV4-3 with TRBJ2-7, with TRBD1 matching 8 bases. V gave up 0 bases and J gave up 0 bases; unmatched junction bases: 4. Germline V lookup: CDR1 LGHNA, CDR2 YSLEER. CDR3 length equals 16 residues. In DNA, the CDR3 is TGCGCCAGCAGCCAAGATAGGGACAGGAGCTCCTACGAGCAGTACTTC. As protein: CASSQDRDRSSYEQYF.

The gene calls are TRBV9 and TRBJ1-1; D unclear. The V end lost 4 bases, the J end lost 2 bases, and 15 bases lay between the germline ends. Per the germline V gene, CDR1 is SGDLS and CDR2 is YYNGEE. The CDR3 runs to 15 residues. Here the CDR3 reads CASSQTPGENTEAFF. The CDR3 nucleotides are TGTGCCAGCAGCCAAACACCCGGGGAAAACACTGAAGCTTTCTTT.

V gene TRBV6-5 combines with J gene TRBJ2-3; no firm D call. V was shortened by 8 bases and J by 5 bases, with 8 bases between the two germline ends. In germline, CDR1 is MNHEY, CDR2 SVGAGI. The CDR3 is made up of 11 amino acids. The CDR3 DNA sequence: TGTGCCAGCTTGCGAGGAGATACGCAGTATTTT. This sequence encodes CASLRGDTQYF.